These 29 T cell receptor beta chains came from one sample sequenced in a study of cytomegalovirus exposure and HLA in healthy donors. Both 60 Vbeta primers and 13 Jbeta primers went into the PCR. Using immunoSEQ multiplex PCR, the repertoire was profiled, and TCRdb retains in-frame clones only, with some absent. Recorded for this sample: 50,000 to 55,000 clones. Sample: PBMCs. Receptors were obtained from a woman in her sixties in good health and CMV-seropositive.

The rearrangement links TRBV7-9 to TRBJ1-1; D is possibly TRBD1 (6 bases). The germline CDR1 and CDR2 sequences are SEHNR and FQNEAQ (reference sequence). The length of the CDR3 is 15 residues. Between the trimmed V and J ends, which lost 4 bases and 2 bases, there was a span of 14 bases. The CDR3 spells CASSSPTGINTEAFF. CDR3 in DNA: TGTGCCAGCAGCTCCCCGACAGGAATAAACACTGAAGCTTTCTTT.

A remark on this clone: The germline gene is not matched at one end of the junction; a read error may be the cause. The CDR3 sequence: CASSKRTGSRETQYF. For the CDR3, the DNA is TGTGCTAGCAGCAAACGGACAGGATCGAGAGAGACCCAGTACTTC. The chain carries TRBV7-7 and TRBJ2-5; 7 bases are a match to TRBD1. The CDR3 is 15 amino acids. Germline V lookup: CDR1 SSHAT, CDR2 FNYEAQ (reference sequence).

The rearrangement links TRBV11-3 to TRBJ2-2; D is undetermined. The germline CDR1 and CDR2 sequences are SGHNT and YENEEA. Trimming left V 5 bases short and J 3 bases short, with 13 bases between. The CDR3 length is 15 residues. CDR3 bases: TGTGCCAGCAGCGGAAGTCCCGGAGACACCGGGGAGCTGTTTTTT. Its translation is CASSGSPGDTGELFF.

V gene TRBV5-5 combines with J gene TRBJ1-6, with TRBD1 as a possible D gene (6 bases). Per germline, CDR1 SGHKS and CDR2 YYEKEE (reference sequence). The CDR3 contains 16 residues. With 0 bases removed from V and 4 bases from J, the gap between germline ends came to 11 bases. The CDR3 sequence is CASSLGGPSYNSPLHF. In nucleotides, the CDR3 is TGTGCCAGCAGCTTGGGGGGGCCCTCTTATAATTCACCCCTCCACTTT.

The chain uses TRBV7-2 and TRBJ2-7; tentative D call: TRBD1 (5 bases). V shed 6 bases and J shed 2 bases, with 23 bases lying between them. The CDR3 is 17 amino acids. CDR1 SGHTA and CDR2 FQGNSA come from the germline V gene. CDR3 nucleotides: TGTGCCAGCAGTCGACTCCCTTTGACAGTCGCCGCCTACGAGCAGTACTTC. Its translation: CASSRLPLTVAAYEQYF.

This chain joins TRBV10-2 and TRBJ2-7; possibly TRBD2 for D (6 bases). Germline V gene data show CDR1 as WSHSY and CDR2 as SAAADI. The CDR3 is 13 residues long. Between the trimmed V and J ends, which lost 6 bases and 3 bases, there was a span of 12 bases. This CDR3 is CASRRDSNYEQYF. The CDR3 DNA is TGCGCCAGCAGGCGGGACTCGAACTACGAGCAGTACTTC.

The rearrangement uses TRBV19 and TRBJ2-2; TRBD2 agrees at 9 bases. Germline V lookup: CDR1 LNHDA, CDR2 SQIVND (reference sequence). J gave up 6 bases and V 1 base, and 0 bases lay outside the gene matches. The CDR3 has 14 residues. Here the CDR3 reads CASSIASGAGELFF. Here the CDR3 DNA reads TGTGCCAGTAGTATAGCTAGCGGGGCCGGGGAGCTGTTTTTT. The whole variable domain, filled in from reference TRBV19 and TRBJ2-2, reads DGGITQSPKYLFRKEGQNVTLSCEQNLNHDAMYWYRQDPGQGLRLIYYSQIVNDFQKGDIAEGYSVSREKKESFPLTVTSAQKNPTAFYLCASSIASGAGELFFGEGSRLTVL.

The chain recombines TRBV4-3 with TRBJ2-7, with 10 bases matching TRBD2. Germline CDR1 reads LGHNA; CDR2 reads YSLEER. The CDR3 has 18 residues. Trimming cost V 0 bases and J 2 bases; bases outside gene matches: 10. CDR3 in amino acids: CASSQDSLAGARAYEQYF. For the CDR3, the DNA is TGCGCCAGCAGCCAAGATTCTCTAGCGGGGGCCAGGGCCTACGAGCAGTACTTC.

The CDR3 coding sequence is TGTGCCAGCTCCCCTCGGCCCCAAAGCGGGGGGGCACCTAGCACAGATACGCAGTATTTT. Translated: CASSPRPQSGGAPSTDTQYF. J is TRBJ2-3 and V is TRBV18; 10 bases match TRBD2. The CDR3 has 20 residues. The V gene's germline CDR1 is KGHSH and CDR2 LQKENI. With V trimmed by 6 bases and J by 0 bases, 18 bases remained unmatched.

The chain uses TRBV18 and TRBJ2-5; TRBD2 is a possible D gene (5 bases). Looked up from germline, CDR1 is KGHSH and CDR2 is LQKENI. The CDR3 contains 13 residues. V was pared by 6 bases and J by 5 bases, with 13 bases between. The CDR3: CASSLGLAETQYF. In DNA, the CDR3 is TGTGCCAGCTCCCTCGGGCTAGCTGAGACCCAGTACTTC.

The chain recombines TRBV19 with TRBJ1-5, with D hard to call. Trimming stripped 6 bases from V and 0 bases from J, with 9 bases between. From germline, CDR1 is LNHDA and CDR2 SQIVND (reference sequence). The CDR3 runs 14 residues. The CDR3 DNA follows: TGTGCCAGTAGATGGGCCTATAGCAATCAGCCCCAGCATTTT. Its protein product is CASRWAYSNQPQHF.

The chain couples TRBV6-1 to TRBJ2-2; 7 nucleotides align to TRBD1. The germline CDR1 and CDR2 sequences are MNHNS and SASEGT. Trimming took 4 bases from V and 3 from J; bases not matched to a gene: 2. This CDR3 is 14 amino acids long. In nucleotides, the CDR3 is TGTGCCAGCAGTGTGACAGGGTACACCGGGGAGCTGTTTTTT. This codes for CASSVTGYTGELFF.

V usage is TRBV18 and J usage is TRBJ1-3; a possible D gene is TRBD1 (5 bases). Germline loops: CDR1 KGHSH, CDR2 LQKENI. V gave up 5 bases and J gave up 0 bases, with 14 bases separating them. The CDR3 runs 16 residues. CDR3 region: CASSFADTNSGNTIYF. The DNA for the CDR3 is TGTGCCAGCTCATTTGCGGACACCAACTCTGGAAACACCATATATTTT.

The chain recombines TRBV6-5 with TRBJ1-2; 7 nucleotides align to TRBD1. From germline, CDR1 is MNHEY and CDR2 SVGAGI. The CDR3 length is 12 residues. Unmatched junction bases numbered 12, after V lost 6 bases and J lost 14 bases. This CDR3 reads CASSPDRSAFTF. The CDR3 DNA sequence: TGTGCCAGCAGCCCGGACAGGAGCGCGTTTACCTTC.

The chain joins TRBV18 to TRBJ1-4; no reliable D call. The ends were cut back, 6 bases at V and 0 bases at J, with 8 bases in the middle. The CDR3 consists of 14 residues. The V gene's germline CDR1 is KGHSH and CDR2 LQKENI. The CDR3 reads CASSPRSTNEKLFF. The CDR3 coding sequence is TGTGCCAGCTCCCCGAGGTCAACTAATGAAAAACTGTTTTTT.

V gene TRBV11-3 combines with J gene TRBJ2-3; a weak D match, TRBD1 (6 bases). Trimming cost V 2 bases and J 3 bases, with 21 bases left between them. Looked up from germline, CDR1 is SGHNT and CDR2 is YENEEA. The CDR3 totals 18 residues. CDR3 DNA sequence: TGTGCCAGCAGCTTATCCCTCGGGCCAGGGGATAGGACAGATACGCAGTATTTT. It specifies CASSLSLGPGDRTDTQYF.

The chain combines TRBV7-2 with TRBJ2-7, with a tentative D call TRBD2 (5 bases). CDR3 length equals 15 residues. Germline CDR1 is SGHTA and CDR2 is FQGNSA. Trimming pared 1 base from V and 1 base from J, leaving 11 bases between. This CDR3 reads CASSLGSGVSYEQYF. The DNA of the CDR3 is TGTGCCAGCAGCTTAGGTTCCGGGGTTTCCTACGAGCAGTACTTC.

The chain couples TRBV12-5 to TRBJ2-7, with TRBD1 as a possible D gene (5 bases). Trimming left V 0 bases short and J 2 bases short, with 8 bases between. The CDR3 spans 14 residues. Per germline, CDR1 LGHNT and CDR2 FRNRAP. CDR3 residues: CASGLVQAAYEQYF. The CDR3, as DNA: TGTGCTAGTGGTTTGGTACAGGCTGCCTACGAGCAGTACTTC.

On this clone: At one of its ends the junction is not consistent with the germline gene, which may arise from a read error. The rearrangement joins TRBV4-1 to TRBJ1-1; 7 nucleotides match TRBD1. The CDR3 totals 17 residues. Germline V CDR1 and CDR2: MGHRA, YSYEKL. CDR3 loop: CASSPLYGGTVNIEAFF. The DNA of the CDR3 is TGCGCCAGCAGCCCTCTTTATGGCGGGACAGTGAACATTGAAGCTTTCTTT.

Here the CDR3 DNA reads TGTGCCAGCAGTGAACAGGGGGCGCACTACAATGAGCAGTTCTTC. It yields the protein CASSEQGAHYNEQFF. The chain has TRBV6-1 and TRBJ2-1; TRBD1 agrees at 8 bases. The V gene's germline CDR1 is MNHNS and CDR2 SASEGT. Trimming cost V 2 bases and J 3 bases; bases outside gene matches: 3. The CDR3 sequence is 15 residues long.

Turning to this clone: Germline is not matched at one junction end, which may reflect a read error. CDR3 DNA sequence: TGTGCCAGCAGCTTGATTGCCCGGAGTCCTGAAGATTTCTTT. Translated, it gives CASSLIARSPEDFF. This chain links TRBV5-4 with TRBJ1-1; D gene ambiguous. CDR3 size: 14 residues. From germline, CDR1 is SGHNT and CDR2 YYREEE (reference sequence). The entire variable domain, with the rest obtained from reference TRBV5-4 and TRBJ1-1, is as follows: ETGVTQSPTHLIKTRGQQVTLRCSSQSGHNTVSWYQQALGQGPQFIFQYYREEENGRGNFPPRFSGLQFPNYSSELNVNALELDDSALYLCASSLIARSPEDFFGQGTRLTVV.

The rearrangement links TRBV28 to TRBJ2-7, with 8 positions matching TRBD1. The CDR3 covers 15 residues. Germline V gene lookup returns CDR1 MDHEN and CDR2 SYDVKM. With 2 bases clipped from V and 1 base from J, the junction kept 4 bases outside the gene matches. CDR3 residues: CASSLRTGISYEQYF. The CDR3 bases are TGTGCCAGCAGTTTACGGACAGGGATTTCCTACGAGCAGTACTTC.

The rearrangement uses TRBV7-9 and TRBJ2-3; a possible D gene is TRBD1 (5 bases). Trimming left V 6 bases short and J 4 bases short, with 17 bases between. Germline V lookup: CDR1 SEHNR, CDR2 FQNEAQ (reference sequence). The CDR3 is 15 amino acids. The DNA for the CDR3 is TGTGCCAGCAGTCCTACAGGCCCTGGACCAGATACGCAGTATTTT. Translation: CASSPTGPGPDTQYF.

CDR3 sequence reads: CSVEVGDTEAFF. CDR3 DNA sequence: TGCAGCGTTGAAGTAGGGGACACTGAAGCTTTCTTT. The rearrangement joins TRBV29-1 to TRBJ1-1; D perhaps matches TRBD1 (5 bases). Germline CDR1 reads SQVTM; CDR2 reads ANQGSEA. V lost 1 base to trimming and J lost 3 bases, with 6 bases between them. This CDR3 region has 12 residues.

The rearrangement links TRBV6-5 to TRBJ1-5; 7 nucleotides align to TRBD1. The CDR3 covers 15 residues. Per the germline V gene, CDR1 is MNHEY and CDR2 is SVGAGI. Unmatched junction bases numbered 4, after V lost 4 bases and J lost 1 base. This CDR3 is CASSSQGQSNQPQHF. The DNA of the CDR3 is TGTGCCAGCAGTTCACAGGGGCAAAGCAATCAGCCCCAGCATTTT.

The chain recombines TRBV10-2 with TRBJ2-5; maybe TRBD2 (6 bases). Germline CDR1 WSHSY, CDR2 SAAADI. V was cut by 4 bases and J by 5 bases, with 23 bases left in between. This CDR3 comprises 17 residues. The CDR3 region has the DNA TGCGCCAGCAGTGCTAGCCAGTACCGGGAGCCGGGGGAGACCCAGTACTTC. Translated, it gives CASSASQYREPGETQYF.

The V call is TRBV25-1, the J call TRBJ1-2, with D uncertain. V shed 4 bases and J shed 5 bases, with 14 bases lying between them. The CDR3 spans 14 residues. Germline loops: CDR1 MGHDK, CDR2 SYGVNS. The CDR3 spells CASSGGLTQYGYTF. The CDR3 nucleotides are TGTGCCAGCAGTGGCGGTTTGACTCAATATGGCTACACCTTC.

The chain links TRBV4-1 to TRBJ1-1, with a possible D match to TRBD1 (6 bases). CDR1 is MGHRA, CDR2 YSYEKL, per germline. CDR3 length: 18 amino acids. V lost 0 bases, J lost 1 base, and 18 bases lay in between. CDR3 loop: CASSQDPVGAEGNTEAFF. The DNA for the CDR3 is TGCGCCAGCAGCCAAGATCCGGTGGGGGCTGAGGGGAACACTGAAGCTTTCTTT.

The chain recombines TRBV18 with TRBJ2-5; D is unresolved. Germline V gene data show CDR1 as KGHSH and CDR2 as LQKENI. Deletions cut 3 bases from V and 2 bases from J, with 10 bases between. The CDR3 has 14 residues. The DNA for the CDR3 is TGTGCCAGCTCACCCCCCAGAGGACAAGAGACCCAGTACTTC. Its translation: CASSPPRGQETQYF.